Each of the 32 T cell receptor beta chains below was sequenced from the same sample in a study of blood T cell repertoires in COVID-19. Here immunoSEQ multiplex PCR was the method, and the copy in TCRdb shows in-frame clones only, minus some. Of about 240,000 clones detected, around 83% appear once; the ten largest clones hold around 9.6%. Source material: peripheral blood. These receptors all come from an elderly woman with acute or convalescent COVID-19.

This chain connects TRBV19 to TRBJ1-4; D remains unclear. Germline CDR1 reads LNHDA; CDR2 reads SQIVND (reference sequence). Trimming took 3 bases from V and 5 from J, leaving 10 bases between them. CDR3 length: 14 residues. This chain's CDR3 is CASSMRGWNEKLFF. As DNA, the CDR3 is TGTGCCAGTAGTATGCGGGGTTGGAATGAAAAACTGTTTTTT.

The chain recombines TRBV19 with TRBJ2-5; 13 bases are shared with TRBD2. The CDR3 sequence is 15 residues long. Germline CDR1 is LNHDA and CDR2 is SQIVND (reference sequence). V was clipped by 1 base and J by 4 bases; unmatched bases: 0. CDR3 coding DNA: TGTGCCAGTAGTATAGGGACTAGCGGGGGAGAGACCCAGTACTTC. Translated, it gives CASSIGTSGGETQYF.

J is TRBJ2-5 and V is TRBV5-6; D possibly corresponds to TRBD1 (6 bases). The CDR3 covers 15 residues. CDR1 is SGHDT and CDR2 is YYEEEE in the germline V gene. With 4 bases removed from V and 7 bases from J, the gap between germline ends came to 20 bases. CDR3 region: CASSVNQGPGGTQYF. CDR3 nucleotides: TGTGCCAGCAGCGTCAATCAGGGGCCGGGTGGGACCCAGTACTTC.

This clone appeared once. The chain carries TRBV6-7 and TRBJ2-1; TRBD2 matches at 13 bases. TRBV6-7 is known as an ORF, though its function is uncertain. The CDR3 consists of 17 residues. With V trimmed by 1 base and J by 5 bases, 5 bases remained unmatched. This chain's CDR3 is CASSYFWTSGGNNEQFF. As DNA, the CDR3 is TGTGCCAGCAGTTACTTCTGGACTAGCGGGGGAAACAATGAGCAGTTCTTC.

Concerning this clone itself: The sample carries other DNA sequences with the same CDR3. The chain carries TRBV28 and TRBJ1-6; D gene unclear. This CDR3 is built from 11 residues. Between the trimmed V and J ends, which lost 2 bases and 9 bases, there was a span of 2 bases. Germline V gene sequence: CDR1 MDHEN, CDR2 SYDVKM. For the CDR3, the DNA is TGTGCCAGCAGTTTACGTTCACCCCTCCACTTT. This encodes CASSLRSPLHF.

This clone appeared a few times. V gene TRBV29-1 combines with J gene TRBJ2-7, with no clear D. CDR1 and CDR2 from the germline V gene are SQVTM and ANQGSEA. V was clipped by 4 bases and J by 2 bases, with 9 bases between them. The length of the CDR3 is 12 residues. Here the CDR3 reads CSVGGNTYEQYF. CDR3 sequence (DNA): TGCAGCGTTGGCGGCAACACCTACGAGCAGTACTTC.

Written as DNA, the CDR3 is TGTGCCACCAGACCGGGACAGGGCATCAATGAGCAGTTCTTC. Its protein is CATRPGQGINEQFF. This chain uses TRBV10-3 with TRBJ2-1; TRBD1 matches 9 bases. In germline, CDR1 is ENHRY, CDR2 SYGVKD. V dropped 10 bases and J dropped 6; count of bases not matched to a gene: 10. This CDR3 is 14 amino acids long.

V usage is TRBV27 and J usage is TRBJ2-5; perhaps TRBD2 as D (6 bases). This CDR3 has 14 amino acids. Looked up from germline, CDR1 is MNHEY and CDR2 is SMNVEV (reference sequence). V lost 3 bases, J lost 0 bases, and 8 bases lay in between. The CDR3 nucleotides read TGTGCCAGCAGTTTGGCGGGACACCAAGAGACCCAGTACTTC. This sequence encodes CASSLAGHQETQYF.

The chain links TRBV5-4 to TRBJ1-5; D might be TRBD1 (5 bases). The germline V and J ends were trimmed by 3 bases and 0 bases, with 13 bases remaining between them. The CDR3 length is 16 residues. The germline gives CDR1 SGHNT, CDR2 YYREEE (reference sequence). The CDR3 is CASSWGGGDSNQPQHF. DNA of the CDR3: TGTGCCAGCAGCTGGGGGGGAGGAGATAGCAATCAGCCCCAGCATTTT.

Note on this clone: At one of its ends the junction is not consistent with the germline gene, which may arise from a read error. The chain uses TRBV11-2 and TRBJ1-2; TRBD1 agrees at 11 bases. Germline lookup yields CDR1 SGHAT and CDR2 FQNNGV. This CDR3 comprises 16 residues. The CDR3 sequence is CASSLDGTGGSYGYTF. The CDR3 DNA reads TGTGCCAGCAGCCTAGATGGGACAGGGGGAAGCTATGGCTACACCTTC.

The chain has TRBV18 and TRBJ1-5; 7 nucleotides match TRBD1. The ends lost 3 bases at V and 1 base at J; junction bases unmatched: 3. The CDR3 has 15 residues. The germline gives CDR1 KGHSH, CDR2 LQKENI. The CDR3 reads CASSPGQMSNQPQHF. Written as DNA, the CDR3 is TGTGCCAGCTCACCGGGACAGATGAGCAATCAGCCCCAGCATTTT. The variable domain in full, completed from reference TRBV18 and TRBJ1-5, reads NAGVMQNPRHLVRRRGQEARLRCSPMKGHSHVYWYRQLPEEGLKFMVYLQKENIIDESGMPKERFSAEFPKEGPSILRIQQVVRGDSAAYFCASSPGQMSNQPQHFGDGTRLSIL.

The chain couples TRBV12-5 to TRBJ1-1; 11 positions match TRBD1. The V segment lost 0 bases and the J segment 4 bases; nucleotides outside the gene matches: 4. The CDR3 sequence is 16 residues long. Germline V lookup: CDR1 LGHNT, CDR2 FRNRAP. CDR3 region: CASGLVIGTGGTEAFF. The CDR3, as DNA: TGTGCTAGTGGTTTGGTAATTGGGACAGGGGGCACTGAAGCTTTCTTT.

The gene calls are TRBV28 and TRBJ2-2; possibly TRBD1 for D (6 bases). The V end was cut by 6 bases, the J end by 6 bases, with 14 bases between. The CDR3 loop spans 14 amino acids. CDR1 MDHEN and CDR2 SYDVKM come from the germline V gene. The CDR3 DNA reads TGTGCCAGCAGGGGCACAGGGTACGCCGGGGAGCTGTTTTTT. Translating gives CASRGTGYAGELFF.

In this sample, this clone turned up a few times. The V and J genes are TRBV29-1 and TRBJ2-7, with TRBD2 matching 7 bases. V shed 6 bases, J shed 5 bases, and the junction held 7 bases outside the gene matches. This CDR3 is built from 12 residues. Germline loops: CDR1 SQVTM, CDR2 ANQGSEA. CDR3 amino acids: CSVGVGGNEQYF. CDR3 nucleotides: TGCAGCGTGGGGGTGGGAGGGAACGAGCAGTACTTC.

This clone was detected only once. This sequence joins TRBV18 and TRBJ1-1, with TRBD1 matching 7 bases. The CDR3 covers 16 residues. Germline trimming cut 3 bases from V and 3 bases from J; bases unmatched to any gene: 10. Germline V gives CDR1 KGHSH, CDR2 LQKENI. CDR3 protein: CASSPSRGRVDTEAFF. CDR3 nucleotides: TGTGCCAGCTCACCGTCTAGGGGGCGAGTCGACACTGAAGCTTTCTTT.

About this clone itself: Other nucleotide sequences in the sample specify the same CDR3. The chain is built from TRBV2 and TRBJ1-5; unclear D gene. The CDR3 loop spans 13 amino acids. The germline V gene encodes CDR1 SNHLY and CDR2 FYNNEI. The ends were cut back, 7 bases at V and 6 bases at J, with 13 bases in the middle. The CDR3 spells CASTPETGQPQHF. CDR3 sequence (DNA): TGTGCCAGCACCCCAGAGACGGGTCAGCCCCAGCATTTT.

The rearrangement links TRBV5-6 to TRBJ1-3, with D unresolved. CDR3 length: 17 amino acids. Germline V gene lookup returns CDR1 SGHDT and CDR2 YYEEEE. V was shortened by 0 bases and J by 0 bases, with 13 bases between the two germline ends. The CDR3 region has the DNA TGTGCCAGCAGCTTGGGTAACAGACGCCCCTCTGGAAACACCATATATTTT. As protein: CASSLGNRRPSGNTIYF.

With regard to this clone: The same CDR3 is also encoded by other DNA sequences in this sample. The DNA of the CDR3 is TGTGCCAGCTCGCCTCAGGATAGCAATCAGCCCCAGCATTTT. It codes for CASSPQDSNQPQHF. This chain links TRBV18 with TRBJ1-5; no firm D call. Germline CDR1 and CDR2: KGHSH and LQKENI. V lost 6 bases and J lost 0, with 9 bases in between. The CDR3 runs to 14 residues.

The chain carries TRBV24-1 and TRBJ1-5; the D gene is possibly TRBD1 (6 bases). Trimming took off 2 bases at V and 4 bases at J, with 14 bases between the two ends. The CDR3 extends over 16 amino acids. The germline V gene has CDR1 KGHDR and CDR2 SFDVKD. The CDR3 loop is CATSDSQAGANQPQHF. The CDR3 DNA is TGTGCCACCAGTGATTCCCAGGCAGGGGCAAATCAGCCCCAGCATTTT.

The chain combines TRBV7-9 with TRBJ1-4; 10 bases match TRBD1. V shed 8 bases and J 7 bases; nucleotides not matched to a gene: 10. Germline CDR1 and CDR2: SEHNR and FQNEAQ (reference sequence). CDR3 length equals 15 residues. The DNA of the CDR3 is TGTGCCAGCGGGGGGACAGGGGCCCGAGGTGAAAAACTGTTTTTT. It yields the protein CASGGTGARGEKLFF.

In DNA, the CDR3 is TGTGCCAGCAGCCGAATAGGGGACTCCTTCACAGATACGCAGTATTTT. Translated, it gives CASSRIGDSFTDTQYF. The chain combines TRBV4-2 with TRBJ2-3; tentative D call: TRBD2 (6 bases). Germline assignment: CDR1 LGHNA and CDR2 YNFKEQ. The CDR3 covers 16 residues. V was cut by 4 bases and J by 2 bases, with 16 bases left in between.

This chain uses TRBV29-1 with TRBJ2-7; a possible D gene is TRBD2 (5 bases). V shed 3 bases and J shed 5 bases, with 8 bases lying between them. Germline CDR1 and CDR2: SQVTM and ANQGSEA. There are 11 residues in the CDR3. The CDR3 loop is CSVDGVNEQYF. The CDR3 coding sequence is TGCAGCGTTGACGGGGTCAACGAGCAGTACTTC.

As DNA, the CDR3 is TGTGCCAGCAGCCTCGTCCGGGACAGGGATGGCTACACCTTC. This sequence encodes CASSLVRDRDGYTF. The chain employs TRBV3-1 (or the pseudogene TRBV3-2) and TRBJ1-2, with 9 bases fitting TRBD1. From germline, CDR1 is LGHDT and CDR2 YNNKEL (reference sequence). V dropped 4 bases and J dropped 6; count of bases not matched to a gene: 6. The length of the CDR3 is 14 residues.

This clone was detected once. This chain links TRBV2 with TRBJ2-1; the match to TRBD1 covers 8 bases. The CDR3 is 16 amino acids. Trimming cost V 5 bases and J 1 base; bases outside gene matches: 7. Per the germline V gene, CDR1 is SNHLY and CDR2 is FYNNEI. The CDR3 DNA follows: TGTGCCAGCAGTCCCCCCAGGGACAGGTCCTACAATGAGCAGTTCTTC. Translation gives CASSPPRDRSYNEQFF.

This clone came up once. The chain recombines TRBV5-1 with TRBJ1-6; D is unresolved. This CDR3 spans 15 amino acids. V was cut by 2 bases and J by 9 bases, with 15 bases left in between. CDR1 SGHRS and CDR2 YFSETQ come from the germline V gene. CDR3 nucleotide sequence: TGCGCCAGCAGCTTTAGCCCCAGCGGGGTTTCACCCCTCCACTTT. Protein sequence: CASSFSPSGVSPLHF.

The chain has TRBV6-2 or TRBV6-3 and TRBJ1-5, with TRBD1 matching 8 bases. The CDR3 consists of 15 residues. Unmatched junction bases numbered 3, after V lost 2 bases and J lost 3 bases. Germline V gene data show CDR1 as MNHEY and CDR2 as SVGEGT. The chain's CDR3 is CASSYTGGVNQPQHF. The CDR3 bases are TGTGCCAGCAGTTACACAGGGGGAGTCAATCAGCCCCAGCATTTT.

J is TRBJ1-2 and V is TRBV5-1; D is ambiguous. Per the germline V gene, CDR1 is SGHRS and CDR2 is YFSETQ. The ends were cut back, 3 bases at V and 7 bases at J, with 16 bases in the middle. The CDR3 totals 14 residues. The CDR3 loop reads CASSSERGIGGYTF. In DNA, the CDR3 is TGCGCCAGCAGCTCCGAGCGGGGAATTGGTGGCTACACCTTC.

The rearrangement uses TRBV6-2 or TRBV6-3 and TRBJ1-1, with TRBD1 matching over 8 bases. After removal of 2 bases from V and 0 bases from J, the junction contained 8 bases not matched to a gene. Germline V gives CDR1 MNHEY, CDR2 SVGEGT. The CDR3 contains 17 residues. The CDR3 reads CASSYSRGLGMNTEAFF. The CDR3 bases are TGTGCCAGCAGTTACAGCAGGGGGCTAGGAATGAACACTGAAGCTTTCTTT.

The chain combines TRBV5-6 with TRBJ1-1; 9 bases are a match to TRBD1. Germline assignment: CDR1 SGHDT and CDR2 YYEEEE. J was trimmed by 5 bases and V by 5 bases; bases with no gene match: 7. CDR3 length equals 14 residues. The CDR3 region has the DNA TGTGCCAGCAGTTCGGGACAGGGAAGTACTGAAGCTTTCTTT. Its translation: CASSSGQGSTEAFF.

Only a few counts were recorded for this clone. J is TRBJ1-1 and V is TRBV13; 7 bases are a match to TRBD1. V gave up 2 bases and J gave up 6 bases; unmatched junction bases: 18. This CDR3 comprises 18 residues. From germline, CDR1 is PRHDT and CDR2 FYEKMQ (reference sequence). The CDR3 DNA reads TGTGCCAGCAGCTTAATCCCGTGGCAGGGGGTATGGAGCGCTGAAGCTTTCTTT. As protein: CASSLIPWQGVWSAEAFF.

CDR3 nucleotides: TGTGCCAGCAGTCGGGGTCGCGACTATGGCTACACCTTC. This translates into CASSRGRDYGYTF. The chain carries TRBV6-5 and TRBJ1-2; no clear D gene. Per germline, CDR1 MNHEY and CDR2 SVGAGI. The V end was cut by 5 bases, the J end by 3 bases, with 10 bases between. The CDR3 length is 13 residues.

This clone was seen only a few times. This chain joins TRBV19 and TRBJ1-5; 7 nucleotides line up with TRBD1. Germline V gene sequence: CDR1 LNHDA, CDR2 SQIVND (reference sequence). The V gene end was trimmed by 1 base and the J gene end by 1 base; junction bases not matched to a gene: 7. The CDR3 sequence is 17 residues long. The CDR3 DNA is TGTGCCAGTAGTATAGGACAGACAGGGTTGAGCAATCAGCCCCAGCATTTT. As protein: CASSIGQTGLSNQPQHF.